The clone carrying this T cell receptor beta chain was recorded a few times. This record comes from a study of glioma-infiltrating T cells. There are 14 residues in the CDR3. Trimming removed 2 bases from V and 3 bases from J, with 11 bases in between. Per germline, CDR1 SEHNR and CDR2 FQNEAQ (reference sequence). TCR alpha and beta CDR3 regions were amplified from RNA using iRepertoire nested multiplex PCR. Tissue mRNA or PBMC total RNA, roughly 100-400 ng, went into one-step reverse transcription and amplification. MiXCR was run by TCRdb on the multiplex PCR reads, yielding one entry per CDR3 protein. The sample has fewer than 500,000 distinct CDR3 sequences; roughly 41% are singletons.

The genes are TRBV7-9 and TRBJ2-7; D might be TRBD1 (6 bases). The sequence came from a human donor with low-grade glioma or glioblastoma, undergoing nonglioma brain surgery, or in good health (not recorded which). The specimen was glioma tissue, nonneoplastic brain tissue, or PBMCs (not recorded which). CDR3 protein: CASSLSNRVYEQYF. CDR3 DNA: TGTGCCAGCAGCTTATCGAACAGGGTCTACGAGCAGTACTTC.